This entry features one TCR beta chain sequence. Reverse transcription of 0.5 to 1 ug RNA was performed with random hexamers. Via MiXCR, TCRdb re-called the immunoSEQ multiplex PCR reads, giving one row per CDR3 protein. The data show about 150,000 distinct CDR3 sequences, 85% to 95% seen once. This sample was included in a study of CD8 T cells in Susac syndrome. The TCR was taken from a human donor with Susac syndrome. The sequenced material came from CD4+ T cells from PBMCs.

In DNA, the CDR3 is TGCAGTGCTAGGGAGGGGGCAGGGGGCCCCACAGATACGCAGTATTTT. It yields the protein CSAREGAGGPTDTQYF. The chain carries TRBV20-1 and TRBJ2-3; 8 nucleotides match TRBD1. The CDR3 covers 16 residues. Looked up from germline, CDR1 is DFQATT and CDR2 is SNEGSKA (reference sequence). V was pared by 3 bases and J by 2 bases, with 10 bases of the junction left unmatched.